The rows below give T cell receptor beta chains drawn from one sample of a study of T cells after yellow fever vaccination. TCRdb independently ran MiXCR on the 5' RACE reads; one entry per CDR3 protein. This table has a few hundred thousand distinct CDR3 sequences, roughly 20% appearing once. The sample consisted of PBMCs, taken before the yellow fever booster vaccination. Receptors originate from a man between 18 and 29 years old who received the YFV17D yellow fever vaccine. Both conserved end residues are part of each CDR3. D genes are given only for firm matches. Some rows have no size entry. The others give once, few or many, or a class for an expanded clone.

v_gene,j_gene,abundance,d_gene,CDR3nt,CDR3aa
TRBV10-2,TRBJ2-5,-,-,TGCGCCAGCAGTGAGATAGGAGTGGAGACCCAGTACTTC,CASSEIGVETQYF
TRBV7-9,TRBJ2-5,-,TRBD2,TGTGCCAGCAGCTTACAGCGGGGGGACAACCAAGAGACCCAGTACTTC,CASSLQRGDNQETQYF
TRBV29-1,TRBJ1-1,few,-,TGCAGCGTTGATGCAGGGGATGGGGTTGAAGCTTTCTTT,CSVDAGDGVEAFF
TRBV29-1,TRBJ1-5,many,TRBD1,TGCAGCGTCTCACAGGGGTTATTAGGCAATCAGCCCCAGCATTTT,CSVSQGLLGNQPQHF
TRBV6-6,TRBJ2-3,-,TRBD1,TGTGCCAGCAGTTACTCGGCGGCAGGGGGCCGGTATTTT,CASSYSAAGGRYF
TRBV4-3,TRBJ2-3,-,TRBD2,TGCGCCAGCAGCCAGTGGCGGGGGGGCACAGATACGCAGTATTTT,CASSQWRGGTDTQYF
TRBV27,TRBJ1-1,once,-,TGTGCCAGCAGTCCCGGGACTCGGACTGAAGCTTTCTTT,CASSPGTRTEAFF
TRBV12-3/TRBV12-4,TRBJ2-3,-,-,TGTGCCAGCAGTTGGGGCAGGGTAGCGGATACGCAGTATTTT,CASSWGRVADTQYF
TRBV2,TRBJ2-5,-,-,TGTGCCAGCGGTGGCAATAGCCGAGAGACCCAGTACTTC,CASGGNSRETQYF
TRBV5-1,TRBJ2-1,once,TRBD1,TGCGCCAGCAGCTGCCGGGACAGGGCTGCCAATGAGCAGTTCTTC,CASSCRDRAANEQFF
TRBV12-3/TRBV12-4,TRBJ2-1,few,-,TGTGCCAGCAGTCCGCCGAGGCACAATGAGCAGTTCTTC,CASSPPRHNEQFF
TRBV19,TRBJ1-1,few,TRBD1,TGTGCCAGTAGTATCCAGGGGGCGTGGAACACTGAAGCTTTCTTT,CASSIQGAWNTEAFF